The source of this T cell receptor beta chain is a study of blood T cell repertoires in COVID-19. The V gene lost 5 bases and the J gene lost 5 bases, with 13 bases spanning the gap. The CDR3 length is 14 residues. In germline, CDR1 is MNHEY, CDR2 SVGEGT. Sequencing used immunoSEQ multiplex PCR; TCRdb keeps in-frame clones, though not all of them. Altogether roughly 160,000 clones are present, about four fifths being singletons, with the ten largest covering over 2%. This clonotype was sampled from a woman older than 75 with acute or convalescent COVID-19. What was sequenced was peripheral blood. This chain joins TRBV6-2 or TRBV6-3 and TRBJ2-1; D may be TRBD1 (6 bases). In DNA, the CDR3 is TGTGCCAGCAGTGCCGGACAGATCGACAATGAGCAGTTCTTC. Amino acid sequence: CASSAGQIDNEQFF.